This T cell receptor beta chain derives from a study of blood T cell repertoires in COVID-19 (dated by TCRdb to 2018 to 2020). The study in broad terms: The collaborator samples originated in the United States, Italy and Spain and spanned the acute and convalescent phases of COVID-19. Nearly every sample came with metadata listing a de-identified subject ID, COVID-19 status, age in years and sex. Samples were obtained from the ongoing ImmuneRACE study (first 160 participants) and from 1,200 or so subjects provided by 6 global collaborators. HLA class I and class II types, where available, came from metadata supplied by the sample provider rather than from assay-based typing. The repertoires were released in a freely available public database intended as a resource for research on the immune response to SARS-CoV-2. The dataset comprised deeply sampled blood TCRbeta repertoires from subjects exposed to, actively infected with, or recovered from COVID-19. The prospective study material was composed of cDNA or gDNA derived from T cells, B-cell-depleted T cells, or PBMCs.

What the study reported, not specific to this receptor: Clinical and demographic metadata were provided uncurated, with the amount varying by source and participant.

In the case of this clone: Its antigen target is currently unknown. The junction departs from the called germline gene at one end, perhaps through a read error.

Participants in the prospective study were aged roughly 18 to 95 years, lived in 20 to 30 United States geographic areas, and enrolled through a virtual design. To assign participants to cohorts, the prospective study relied on clinical history that participants themselves reported in a screening survey and a study questionnaire. Recovered participants in ImmuneRACE Cohort 3 were defined as having two consecutive negative NP/OP PCR tests, clearance from a healthcare professional, or resolution of symptoms. Each participant in the prospective study had whole blood, serum and a nasopharyngeal or oropharyngeal swab collected by mobile phlebotomists. Participants in the prospective study had the option to provide additional blood draws and questionnaires over an approximately 2-month period. Before DNA extraction, prospective study blood samples were shipped either frozen or at room temperature. The immunoSEQ Assay, a bias-controlled multiplex PCR, was used to amplify TCRbeta CDR3 regions from genomic DNA. The original pipeline was this. Nucleated cell counts per sample were estimated from amplification of reference gene primers within the assay. To quantify the absolute abundance of each unique TCRbeta CDR3 rearrangement, sequence reads were collapsed and filtered. Productive Simpson clonality was computed per sample as the square root of Simpson's diversity index over productive rearrangements. The source is immuneACCESS, and TCRdb retained only in-frame sequences with V and J called. Part of the clones is not carried over; for the studies checked, unresolved V genes explain less than half of this, and the remainder is unexplained. The V and J calls and clone size were taken over from that table, and D and trimming were inferred from the DNA. The sample table holds 250,000 to 350,000 clones, of which approximately 90% were seen once. The ten largest clones add up to about 3% of the sample.

The CDR3 numbers 15 residues from cysteine through phenylalanine. The only DNA kept is the CDR3, 45 bases in frame from the first base. Based on the germline V gene, the CDR1 and CDR2 sequences are SNHLY and FYNNEI. Sequencing used PBMCs or T cells enriched from blood (not recorded which). The V gene is TRBV2 and the J gene is TRBJ1-4; the D region possibly corresponds to TRBD1 (5 bases align). This clonotype originated in a woman aged 45-60 years who had recovered from COVID-19. The encoded CDR3 is CASRKTGTSNEKLFF. The DNA is TGTGCCAGCAGGAAAACAGGCACAAGTAATGAAAAGCTGTTTTTT.